These T cell receptor beta chains were read from a single sample in a study of cytomegalovirus exposure and HLA in healthy donors. Sequencing was performed with immunoSEQ multiplex PCR; in TCRdb, only in-frame clones are kept and a portion is missing. The sample has approximately 120,000 clones; 60% to 80% are singletons. The sequencing input was PBMCs. The receptors shown here come from a woman aged 45-65 years in good health and CMV-seronegative. Each CDR3 is given with its conserved first and last residue. Each record gives: clone size, D gene, J gene, V gene, CDR3 protein, CDR3 DNA. D genes are given only for firm matches. Rows give clone size only sometimes, using once, few, many, or a class for an expanded clone.

size: NA; D: TRBD2; J: TRBJ2-7; V: TRBV19; CDR3: CTSSPGGIYEQYF; DNA: TGTACCAGTAGTCCCGGGGGGATATACGAGCAGTACTTC
size: NA; D: TRBD2; J: TRBJ2-2; V: TRBV27; CDR3: CASSSSGIGHGELFF; DNA: TGTGCCAGCAGTTCTAGCGGGATAGGTCACGGGGAGCTGTTTTTT
size: NA; D: NA; J: TRBJ2-6; V: TRBV9; CDR3: CASSVEGTLVSGANVLTF; DNA: TGTGCCAGCAGCGTAGAGGGGACACTAGTCTCTGGGGCCAACGTCCTGACTTTC
size: NA; D: TRBD2; J: TRBJ2-1; V: TRBV29-1; CDR3: CSVTVSGSFTYNEQFF; DNA: TGCAGCGTCACCGTTAGCGGGAGCTTCACCTACAATGAGCAGTTCTTC
size: NA; D: NA; J: TRBJ2-1; V: TRBV7-9; CDR3: CASSLGLGEDNEQFF; DNA: TGTGCCAGCAGCTTAGGTCTGGGTGAGGACAATGAGCAGTTCTTC
size: NA; D: NA; J: TRBJ2-7; V: TRBV30; CDR3: CAWRGGNLGEQYF; DNA: TGTGCCTGGAGAGGTGGCAACCTAGGAGAGCAGTACTTC
size: NA; D: NA; J: TRBJ2-1; V: TRBV7-3; CDR3: CASSLSGSYNEQFF; DNA: TGTGCCAGCAGCTTATCGGGGTCCTACAATGAGCAGTTCTTC
size: NA; D: TRBD1; J: TRBJ2-7; V: TRBV28; CDR3: CASRGRNRGRESEQYF; DNA: TGTGCCAGCAGGGGAAGAAACAGGGGTAGGGAATCCGAGCAGTACTTC
size: NA; D: NA; J: TRBJ1-5; V: TRBV7-2; CDR3: CASSQGVQGQPQHF; DNA: TGTGCCAGCAGCCAAGGCGTTCAGGGGCAGCCCCAGCATTTT
size: NA; D: TRBD2; J: TRBJ2-3; V: TRBV7-3; CDR3: CASSGGLAGGTDTQYF; DNA: TGTGCCAGCAGCGGAGGACTAGCGGGAGGGACAGATACGCAGTATTTT
size: NA; D: TRBD2; J: TRBJ2-1; V: TRBV5-1; CDR3: CASSPGRAVNDIEQFF; DNA: TGCGCCAGCAGCCCAGGGAGGGCCGTCAATGACATTGAGCAGTTCTTC
size: NA; D: TRBD1; J: TRBJ2-1; V: TRBV7-9; CDR3: CASSLGSRQGLSVEQFF; DNA: TGTGCCAGCAGCTTAGGGTCGCGACAGGGTCTTTCAGTTGAGCAGTTCTTC
size: few; D: NA; J: TRBJ1-4; V: TRBV19; CDR3: CASSRQSATNEKLFF; DNA: TGTGCCAGTAGTCGACAGTCTGCAACTAATGAAAAACTGTTTTTT
size: NA; D: TRBD1; J: TRBJ1-1; V: TRBV7-2; CDR3: CASSAGQGMGTEAFF; DNA: TGTGCCAGCAGCGCGGGACAGGGAATGGGCACTGAAGCTTTCTTT
size: NA; D: NA; J: TRBJ2-5; V: TRBV7-9; CDR3: CASSLAQWYQETQYF; DNA: TGTGCCAGCAGCTTGGCCCAATGGTACCAAGAGACCCAGTACTTC
size: NA; D: NA; J: TRBJ2-2; V: TRBV6-6; CDR3: CASEAGELFF; DNA: TGTGCCTCGGAGGCCGGGGAGCTGTTTTTT
size: NA; D: TRBD2; J: TRBJ2-7; V: TRBV6-5; CDR3: CASSPGEGLEQYF; DNA: TGTGCCAGCAGTCCCGGGGAGGGGCTCGAGCAGTACTTC
size: NA; D: TRBD2; J: TRBJ2-7; V: TRBV18; CDR3: CASSPGTSASYEQYF; DNA: TGTGCCAGCTCACCAGGTACTAGCGCCTCCTACGAGCAGTACTTC
size: few; D: NA; J: TRBJ2-7; V: TRBV7-8; CDR3: CASSLLASSSYEQYF; DNA: TGTGCCAGCAGCCTGTTGGCCTCAAGCTCCTACGAGCAGTACTTC
size: NA; D: TRBD1; J: TRBJ1-2; V: TRBV18; CDR3: CASSTSDREYKYGYTF; DNA: TGTGCCAGCTCAACTTCCGACAGGGAGTATAAGTATGGCTACACCTTC
size: NA; D: NA; J: TRBJ2-3; V: TRBV7-2; CDR3: CASSLDGSSTDTQYF; DNA: TGTGCCAGCAGCTTAGACGGGAGTAGCACAGATACGCAGTATTTT
size: few; D: NA; J: TRBJ2-2; V: TRBV5-4; CDR3: CASSLARRLGTGELFF; DNA: TGTGCCAGCAGCTTGGCCAGGCGACTAGGCACCGGGGAGCTGTTTTTT
size: NA; D: NA; J: TRBJ2-7; V: TRBV5-1; CDR3: CASSLEQASYEQYF; DNA: TGCGCCAGCAGCTTGGAACAGGCCTCCTACGAGCAGTACTTC
size: NA; D: NA; J: TRBJ2-5; V: TRBV6-1; CDR3: CASRGDWETQYF; DNA: TGTGCCAGCAGAGGGGACTGGGAGACCCAGTACTTC
size: NA; D: TRBD2; J: TRBJ2-5; V: TRBV5-1; CDR3: CASSWSGLADEETQYF; DNA: TGCGCCAGCAGCTGGAGCGGACTAGCGGATGAAGAGACCCAGTACTTC
size: NA; D: NA; J: TRBJ1-3; V: TRBV11-2; CDR3: CASSFRGRPLDTIYF; DNA: TGTGCCAGCAGCTTTAGAGGGCGCCCTTTGGACACCATATATTTT
size: NA; D: NA; J: TRBJ1-2; V: TRBV28; CDR3: CASITAGRSNYGYTF; DNA: TGTGCCAGCATTACAGCGGGGCGTTCTAACTATGGCTACACCTTC
size: few; D: TRBD2; J: TRBJ2-2; V: TRBV11-2; CDR3: CASSLMAGGTGELFF; DNA: TGTGCCAGCAGCTTAATGGCGGGGGGCACCGGGGAGCTGTTTTTT
size: NA; D: NA; J: TRBJ1-5; V: TRBV28; CDR3: CASSPDQPQHF; DNA: TGTGCCAGCAGTCCCGATCAGCCCCAGCATTTT
size: once; D: TRBD2; J: TRBJ2-3; V: TRBV5-8; CDR3: CASSPGLPKSTDTQYF; DNA: TGTGCCAGCAGCCCGGGACTACCTAAAAGCACAGATACGCAGTATTTT
size: few; D: NA; J: TRBJ1-5; V: TRBV28; CDR3: CASSSIRRQYQPQHF; DNA: TGTGCCAGCAGTAGCATTCGTCGACAGTACCAGCCCCAGCATTTT
size: NA; D: NA; J: TRBJ1-4; V: TRBV27; CDR3: CASSFGQANEKLFF; DNA: TGTGCCAGCAGTTTCGGTCAGGCTAATGAAAAACTGTTTTTT
size: NA; D: TRBD1; J: TRBJ1-2; V: TRBV6-5; CDR3: CASTITTGERDGYTF; DNA: TGTGCCAGCACCATTACGACAGGGGAACGGGATGGCTACACCTTC